The 2 T cell receptor beta chains given below trace back to one sample, sequenced in a study of OX40 agonist ivuxolimab in advanced cancers. The method was the immunoSEQ multiplex PCR assay. This is the immuneACCESS table as TCRdb keeps it, with only in-frame sequences that have V and J called. A part of the clones is gone; compared with another copy, unresolved V genes explain less than half, and the rest is unexplained. For this sample the table gives 40,000 or so clones, of which about 94% were detected only once. Of the sample, 22% is held by the ten largest clones. The material sequenced was CD4+ or CD8+ T cells sorted from blood, taken in a trial of the OX40 agonist ivuxolimab. The receptors come from an adult with an advanced solid tumor such as melanoma, head and neck, liver or kidney cancer.

This clone was picked up one time. The chain carries TRBV2 and TRBJ2-7; no clear D gene. The CDR3 length is 13 residues. V lost 1 base and J 2 bases, leaving 6 bases between the germline ends. Germline CDR1 is SNHLY and CDR2 is FYNNEI. DNA for the CDR3: TGTGCCAGCAGTGAAGGTTGGGCCTACGAGCAGTACTTC. Its protein product is CASSEGWAYEQYF.

The gene calls are TRBV27 and TRBJ1-1; a weak D match, TRBD1 (6 bases). The V gene's germline CDR1 is MNHEY and CDR2 SMNVEV (reference sequence). The CDR3 length is 14 residues. V was shortened by 5 bases and J by 1 base, with 11 bases between the two germline ends. The CDR3 protein is CASSRSQGNTEAFF. For the CDR3, the DNA is TGTGCCAGCAGTCGATCACAGGGGAACACTGAAGCTTTCTTT.